This is a list of T cell receptor beta chains from one sample in a study of blood T cell repertoires in COVID-19. Generated by immunoSEQ multiplex PCR, the TCRdb table keeps only in-frame clones and is missing some. The table records under 140,000 clones, roughly nine tenths of them present only once. Sequencing input: peripheral blood. These receptors were obtained from a human donor in a cohort sampled during active COVID-19. Each CDR3 is given with its conserved first and last residue. D genes are given only for firm matches. The listing skips clone size in some rows; elsewhere it reads once, few, many or a size class.

.,TRBV18,TRBJ2-6,TRBD1,TGTGCCAGCTCACCCTCAGGGGGCGGGTCTGGGGCCAACGTCCTGACTTTC,CASSPSGGGSGANVLTF
.,TRBV30,TRBJ2-3,TRBD2,TGTGCCTGGAGTGTACTCCTAACCTCGGGGGGTACGCAGTATTTT,CAWSVLLTSGGTQYF
.,TRBV11-2,TRBJ2-7,.,TGTGCCAGCAGCCCCGACAGGTCCTACGAGCAGTACTTC,CASSPDRSYEQYF
.,TRBV27,TRBJ1-1,.,TGTGCCAGCAGTTTATCACGGGGGAGCACTGAAGCTTTCTTT,CASSLSRGSTEAFF
.,TRBV7-6,TRBJ2-2,TRBD1,TGTGCCAGCAGCTCGACAGGGGACACCGGGGAGCTGTTTTTT,CASSSTGDTGELFF
.,TRBV19,TRBJ2-7,TRBD1,TGTGCCAGTAGTATGAAGGTGAGGGCAGGGGGCGGCGAGCAGTACTTC,CASSMKVRAGGGEQYF
.,TRBV4-1,TRBJ1-4,.,TGCGCCAGCAGCCTCCAGGGAGGAGTAAGGGAAAAACTGTTTTTT,CASSLQGGVREKLFF
.,TRBV6-6,TRBJ2-1,TRBD1,TGTGCAACCTGGACAGGAGGATACAATGAGCAGTTCTTC,CATWTGGYNEQFF
.,TRBV14,TRBJ2-3,.,TGTGCCAGCAGCCAAGAGGGACTGTCTAGCACAGATACGCAGTATTTT,CASSQEGLSSTDTQYF
once,TRBV7-2,TRBJ1-1,.,TGTGCCAGCAGCTTATCGGGCCTCAGGCGGGGCACTGAAGCTTTCTTT,CASSLSGLRRGTEAFF
.,TRBV2,TRBJ1-1,.,TGTGCCAGCAGGCTCGACACAGTGAACACTGAAGCTTTCTTT,CASRLDTVNTEAFF
.,TRBV10-2,TRBJ2-7,TRBD2,TGCGCCAGCAGAGGAGCGGGAATGTCCTACGAGCAGTACTTC,CASRGAGMSYEQYF
once,TRBV6-5,TRBJ2-7,.,TGTGCCAGCGCCCAGGGGCGTCACTACTCCTACGAGCAGTACTTC,CASAQGRHYSYEQYF
.,TRBV19,TRBJ1-2,TRBD1,TGTGCCAGTAGACGGACAGGGGGCGAGGCTAACTATGGCTACACCTTC,CASRRTGGEANYGYTF
.,TRBV6-1,TRBJ1-3,.,TGTGCCACCCATGGGCCCACAAGAAACACCATATATTTT,CATHGPTRNTIYF
once,TRBV6-2/TRBV6-3,TRBJ2-1,TRBD2,TGTGCCAGCAGTTACTCTCGGCTAGCGGTTTACAATGAGCAGTTCTTC,CASSYSRLAVYNEQFF
few,TRBV19,TRBJ2-7,TRBD1,TGTGCCAGTAGTACGGGGACAGGTGGACAGGCTCGCGAGCAGTACTTC,CASSTGTGGQAREQYF
.,TRBV11-2,TRBJ2-7,TRBD2,TGTGCCAGCAGCTTAGATGTACTAGCGGGAGGGTACGAGCAGTACTTC,CASSLDVLAGGYEQYF
.,TRBV20-1,TRBJ2-1,TRBD1,TGCAGTGCTAGTCCCCCGGGACAGGGGCGCCACCAGTTCTTC,CSASPPGQGRHQFF
.,TRBV5-8,TRBJ1-1,.,TGTGCCAGCTGCCCGGAGTTATTTGTCATGAACACTGAAGCTTTCTTT,CASCPELFVMNTEAFF